This TCR beta chain appears in the sequencing data of a study of response to subunit inactivated influenza vaccine. TCRdb independently ran MiXCR on the RT-PCR reads; one entry per CDR3 protein. This table has some 640,000 distinct CDR3 sequences, roughly 14% appearing once. Study results and caveats: With each seasonal influenza vaccination, the authors suggested, few new T cells are recruited.

This clonotype was observed a few times. Its antigen is undetermined. The germline gives CDR1 LNHDA, CDR2 SQIVND (reference sequence). V was shortened by 1 base and J by 0 bases, with 8 bases between the two germline ends. This CDR3 has 15 amino acids. The TCR sequence derives from a man aged 45-60 years who received an inactivated influenza vaccine. The chain joins TRBV19 to TRBJ2-3; D ambiguous. Sequenced here: PBMCs from blood, sampled approximately 15 days before vaccination. The chain's CDR3 is CASSIGQPSTDTQYF. In DNA, the CDR3 is TGTGCCAGTAGTATAGGTCAACCTAGCACAGATACGCAGTATTTT.